Below, 27 T cell receptor beta chains from the same sample are listed, as sequenced in a study of Ad26.COV2.S vaccination and SARS-CoV-2 variants. The treatment denotes: some 20 received Ad26.COV2.S at low or high dose, single or two shots; five or six received placebo; per-sample allocation not given. Day 63 after the first injection of vaccine or placebo was the sampling time. This table comes from immunoSEQ multiplex PCR, and its TCRdb copy is limited to in-frame clones, with some not included. The sample consists of fewer than 500,000 clones, roughly nine tenths of them appearing once. The specimen was peripheral blood, collected in a trial of Ad26.COV2.S vaccine versus placebo. The source of these receptors is a person aged 18-65 years who received the Ad26.COV2.S COVID-19 vaccine or a placebo.

This clone has just one count. The chain couples TRBV7-2 to TRBJ2-2; D is unclear. Germline values: CDR1 SGHTA, CDR2 FQGNSA. V shed 2 bases and J shed 1 base, with 11 bases lying between them. CDR3 length: 16 amino acids. Here the CDR3 DNA reads TGTGCCAGCAGCTTAATTAGCTCGGGGAACACCGGGGAGCTGTTTTTT. Its translation is CASSLISSGNTGELFF.

V is TRBV5-1 and J is TRBJ1-1; D is undetermined. From germline, CDR1 is SGHRS and CDR2 YFSETQ. The CDR3 totals 13 residues. V was clipped by 10 bases and J by 0 bases, with 13 bases between them. The CDR3 DNA reads as TGCGCCTCACAAAGGGCCCTGAACACTGAAGCTTTCTTT. It translates to CASQRALNTEAFF.

This chain uses TRBV25-1 with TRBJ1-1; weak D call: TRBD1 (5 bases). CDR3 length equals 13 residues. The V gene lost 6 bases and the J gene lost 0 bases, with 8 bases spanning the gap. Germline-derived CDR1 and CDR2 are MGHDK and SYGVNS. As DNA, the CDR3 is TGTGCCAGCAGGAGGGGTATGAACACTGAAGCTTTCTTT. Translated: CASRRGMNTEAFF.

As regards this clone: The DNA is left out, because the CDR3 cannot be placed on it with certainty; the CDR3 is given as TCRdb lists it. The J gene is TRBJ2-2, the V gene TRBV27; the listed D gene, TRBD2, was not tested against the DNA. The CDR3 numbers 17 amino acids, ends counted. Germline CDR1 MNHEY, CDR2 SMNVEV (reference sequence). CDR3 region: CASGSVRGVIRTGELFF.

This clone came up once. CDR3 residues: CASSPAGQASTIYF. CDR3 in DNA: TGTGCCAGCTCACCGGCCGGACAGGCAAGCACCATATATTTT. The rearrangement joins TRBV28 to TRBJ1-3; 7 nucleotides line up with TRBD1. The trim removed 8 bases at V and 9 bases at J, leaving 13 bases unmatched. Germline CDR1 is MDHEN and CDR2 is SYDVKM. The CDR3 has 14 amino acids.

V usage is TRBV24-1 and J usage is TRBJ2-1, with unresolved D. V was shortened by 8 bases and J by 9 bases, with 19 bases between the two germline ends. CDR1 and CDR2 (germline): KGHDR, SFDVKD. The CDR3 contains 14 residues. The CDR3 loop is CATKPNSITGEQFF. The CDR3 bases are TGTGCCACCAAGCCGAACTCTATTACGGGTGAGCAGTTCTTC.

The chain recombines TRBV5-6 with TRBJ2-7; no clear D gene. Trimming removed 0 bases at V and 4 bases at J, with 5 bases between. The CDR3 is made up of 12 amino acids. Germline V gene lookup returns CDR1 SGHDT and CDR2 YYEEEE. The CDR3 coding sequence is TGTGCCAGCAGCTTGGCCGCGTACGAGCAGTACTTC. Translated: CASSLAAYEQYF.

This clone was seen a few times. The genes are TRBV5-1 and TRBJ2-2; possible D gene TRBD2, 5 bases. Germline V CDR1 and CDR2: SGHRS, YFSETQ. This CDR3 comprises 14 residues. V gave up 0 bases and J gave up 5 bases, with 8 bases separating them. As DNA, the CDR3 is TGCGCCAGCAGCTTGGAAGCGGCAACCGGGGAGCTGTTTTTT. Its translation is CASSLEAATGELFF.

CDR3 residues: CASSQDRRYYGYTF. The CDR3 nucleotides read TGCGCCAGCAGCCAAGATAGGAGATACTATGGCTACACCTTC. The chain is built from TRBV4-3 and TRBJ1-2; no firm D call. The CDR3 contains 14 residues. Germline-derived CDR1 and CDR2 are LGHNA and YSLEER. Trimming removed 0 bases from V and 3 bases from J, with 8 bases in between.

With respect to this clone: The sample holds other DNA sequences that translate to the same CDR3. This chain connects TRBV5-1 to TRBJ1-5, with unresolved D. V gave up 0 bases and J gave up 0 bases, with 7 bases separating them. The CDR3 has 15 residues. Germline loops: CDR1 SGHRS, CDR2 YFSETQ. CDR3 nucleotides: TGCGCCAGCAGCTTGGAAGGCTATAGCAATCAGCCCCAGCATTTT. Protein: CASSLEGYSNQPQHF.

This clone was seen only once. V usage is TRBV28 and J usage is TRBJ1-4; D is ambiguous. This CDR3 spans 15 amino acids. Between the trimmed V and J ends, which lost 4 bases and 8 bases, there was a span of 17 bases. CDR1 and CDR2 from the germline V gene are MDHEN and SYDVKM. CDR3 DNA: TGTGCCAGCAGTTCAGCCCCGGGCCACTCCGAAAAACTGTTTTTT. It translates to CASSSAPGHSEKLFF.

The chain has TRBV7-3 and TRBJ2-2; D is unclear. This CDR3 region has 13 residues. Trimming took off 5 bases at V and 6 bases at J, with 10 bases between the two ends. The germline gives CDR1 SGHTA, CDR2 FQGTGA. CDR3 DNA sequence: TGTGCCAGCAGCGGCGAAGAACCCGGGGAGCTGTTTTTT. Translation: CASSGEEPGELFF.

The chain links TRBV27 to TRBJ1-2, with 7 bases that match TRBD1. This CDR3 is 14 amino acids long. Germline V gives CDR1 MNHEY, CDR2 SMNVEV (reference sequence). V dropped 4 bases and J dropped 8; count of bases not matched to a gene: 10. The DNA for the CDR3 is TGTGCCAGCAGTTCCGGGACAGCCCACGGCGGCTACACCTTC. It encodes CASSSGTAHGGYTF.

The chain has TRBV25-1 and TRBJ1-1; TRBD1 matches at 10 bases. Losses at the gene ends were 6 bases for V and 5 bases for J; bases not matched to a gene: 3. Germline CDR1 reads MGHDK; CDR2 reads SYGVNS. The CDR3 has 13 amino acids. The CDR3, as DNA: TGTGCCAGCAGGGGACAGGGGAAGACTGAAGCTTTCTTT. Its translation: CASRGQGKTEAFF.

This clone occurred a few times. The chain carries TRBV5-4 and TRBJ2-7; 10 bases are a match to TRBD1. The CDR3 length is 16 residues. Trimming at V came to 4 bases and at J to 5 bases, leaving 12 bases not matched to a gene. Germline values: CDR1 SGHNT, CDR2 YYREEE (reference sequence). CDR3: CASSAPPGQGFNEQYF. CDR3 bases: TGTGCCAGCAGCGCCCCTCCGGGACAGGGGTTCAACGAGCAGTACTTC.

This clone showed up just once. The chain is built from TRBV5-1 and TRBJ2-1; TRBD2 aligns across 12 bases. Looked up from germline, CDR1 is SGHRS and CDR2 is YFSETQ. This CDR3 is 18 amino acids long. The V segment lost 0 bases and the J segment 8 bases; nucleotides outside the gene matches: 12. CDR3 residues: CASSLGWSSGRAWHEQFF. DNA for the CDR3: TGCGCCAGCAGCTTGGGGTGGTCTAGCGGGAGGGCCTGGCATGAGCAGTTCTTC.

The CDR3 reads CASAGIGRVSGANVLTF. DNA for the CDR3: TGTGCTAGTGCTGGAATCGGACGGGTCTCTGGGGCCAACGTCCTGACTTTC. The chain employs TRBV12-5 and TRBJ2-6; D unclear. This CDR3 is built from 17 residues. Trimming removed 7 bases at V and 0 bases at J, with 16 bases between. CDR1 and CDR2 (germline): LGHNT, FRNRAP.

V and J are TRBV6-5 and TRBJ2-7, with 7 nucleotides matching TRBD1. CDR3 length: 14 residues. The germline V gene encodes CDR1 MNHEY and CDR2 SVGAGI. The trim removed 0 bases at V and 3 bases at J, leaving 2 bases unmatched. The CDR3 bases are TGTGCCAGCAGTTACTCGACAGGGATCTACGAGCAGTACTTC. Its protein product is CASSYSTGIYEQYF.

V is TRBV15 and J is TRBJ2-1; 8 bases are a match to TRBD1. The CDR3 loop spans 15 amino acids. Germline lookup yields CDR1 LNHNV and CDR2 YYDKDF (reference sequence). With 0 bases clipped from V and 9 bases from J, the junction kept 7 bases outside the gene matches. CDR3 coding DNA: TGTGCCACCAGCAGAGAAAGACAGGGGCAGGGTGAGCAGTTCTTC. Amino acids: CATSRERQGQGEQFF. Drawing the rest from reference TRBV15 and TRBJ2-1, the complete variable domain is DAMVIQNPRYQVTQFGKPVTLSCSQTLNHNVMYWYQQKSSQAPKLLFHYYDKDFNNEADTPDNFQSRRPNTSFCFLDIRSPGLGDTAMYLCATSRERQGQGEQFFGPGTRLTVL.

The J gene is TRBJ2-1, the V gene TRBV6-5; unclear D gene. V lost 0 bases, J lost 7 bases, and 7 bases lay in between. CDR3 length: 13 amino acids. The germline gives CDR1 MNHEY, CDR2 SVGAGI. The CDR3 region has the DNA TGTGCCAGCAGTTACTCGGAGAAAAATGAGCAGTTCTTC. Residues: CASSYSEKNEQFF.

V usage is TRBV18 and J usage is TRBJ1-5, with TRBD1 matching 7 bases. Germline CDR1 is KGHSH and CDR2 is LQKENI. V gave up 3 bases and J gave up 8 bases; unmatched junction bases: 7. The length of the CDR3 is 14 residues. The CDR3 is CASSPLGGREPQHF. DNA of the CDR3: TGTGCCAGCTCACCTTTAGGGGGCCGAGAGCCCCAGCATTTT.

The V call is TRBV19, the J call TRBJ1-3, with D possibly TRBD1 on 5 matching bases. V was cut by 2 bases and J by 2 bases, with 16 bases left in between. This CDR3 spans 17 amino acids. CDR1 is LNHDA and CDR2 is SQIVND in the germline V gene (reference sequence). CDR3 loop: CASSIQGSSSAGNTIYF. In DNA form, the CDR3 reads TGTGCCAGTAGTATACAGGGATCCTCGAGTGCTGGAAACACCATATATTTT.

The chain combines TRBV4-1 with TRBJ2-3; D unclear. CDR3 size: 11 residues. V was clipped by 0 bases and J by 9 bases, with 4 bases between them. Germline V gene sequence: CDR1 MGHRA, CDR2 YSYEKL. CDR3 sequence reads: CASSQDRTQYF. CDR3 in DNA: TGCGCCAGCAGCCAAGACAGGACGCAGTATTTT.

The chain uses TRBV6-2 or TRBV6-3 and TRBJ2-2; D uncertain. Between the trimmed V and J ends, which lost 1 base and 8 bases, there was a span of 2 bases. The CDR3 is made up of 11 amino acids. Germline loops: CDR1 MNHEY, CDR2 SVGEGT. The CDR3 bases are TGTGCCAGCAGTTACTGGGGGGAGCTGTTTTTT. Translated: CASSYWGELFF.

This rearrangement joins TRBV4-3 to TRBJ2-1; D is ambiguous. V lost 4 bases to trimming and J lost 3 bases, with 7 bases between them. Germline CDR1 LGHNA, CDR2 YSLEER. The CDR3 extends over 13 amino acids. The CDR3: CASSLADYNEQFF. DNA of the CDR3: TGCGCCAGCAGCCTGGCGGACTACAATGAGCAGTTCTTC.

This clone was counted once. J is TRBJ2-1 and V is TRBV4-1, with D possibly being TRBD2 (6 bases). The CDR3 length is 16 residues. Trimming cost V 4 bases and J 6 bases, with 19 bases left between them. Germline CDR1 MGHRA, CDR2 YSYEKL. The CDR3 is CASSPGAGTITNEQFF. DNA for the CDR3: TGCGCCAGCAGCCCCGGGGCGGGAACCATTACCAATGAGCAGTTCTTC.

CDR3 loop: CASSLLGHSTDTQYF. The CDR3 DNA follows: TGCGCCAGCAGCTTGTTGGGCCATAGCACAGATACGCAGTATTTT. This chain links TRBV5-1 with TRBJ2-3; D is uncertain. The CDR3 covers 15 residues. The V end lost 1 base, the J end lost 0 bases, and 9 bases lay between the germline ends. Germline-derived CDR1 and CDR2 are SGHRS and YFSETQ.